This T cell receptor beta chain was identified in a study of blood T cell repertoires in COVID-19. Study summary: The cDNA or gDNA used as material had been derived from T cells, B-cell-depleted T cells, or PBMCs.

In the source study's methods: Amplification of reference gene primers provided the estimated nucleated cell counts. The data were produced by immunoSEQ multiplex PCR, yet TCRdb's version contains in-frame clones alone and is incomplete. V and J calls and clone size are as listed in that table; D and trimming were resolved from the DNA. Among almost 2,500 clones, about 90% were seen once, and the ten largest hold about a sixth. The receptor was isolated from a man aged 70 or older with active COVID-19. Sequencing input: peripheral blood.

CDR3 loop: CASREGGLETQYF. The CDR3 DNA sequence: TGTGCCAGCAGGGAGGGAGGGTTGGAGACCCAGTACTTC. V is TRBV6-5 and J is TRBJ2-5, with 7 nucleotides matching TRBD2. The germline V gene has CDR1 MNHEY and CDR2 SVGAGI. This CDR3 region has 13 residues. J gave up 5 bases and V 6 bases, and 6 bases lay outside the gene matches.